The 17 T cell receptor beta chains below all came from one sample that was sequenced in a study of blood T cell repertoires in COVID-19. Clones were sequenced by immunoSEQ multiplex PCR, and TCRdb holds only the in-frame ones, with some missing. The sample includes under 250,000 clones, about 86% of them seen just once. Sequencing used peripheral blood. The receptors were gathered from a man older than 75 with acute or convalescent COVID-19.

This clone was seen only a few times. The chain couples TRBV4-2 to TRBJ2-1, with D possibly TRBD1 on 6 matching bases. The CDR3 runs 15 residues. CDR1 is LGHNA, CDR2 YNFKEQ, per germline. Trimming removed 10 bases from V and 5 bases from J, with 21 bases in between. CDR3: CATEMEGGRDNEQFF. For the CDR3, the DNA is TGTGCCACCGAAATGGAAGGGGGAAGAGACAATGAGCAGTTCTTC.

The V gene is TRBV29-1, the J gene TRBJ2-2; a possible D gene is TRBD2 (6 bases). The CDR3 length is 13 residues. CDR1 is SQVTM and CDR2 is ANQGSEA in the germline V gene. The V end was cut by 3 bases, the J end by 1 base, with 6 bases between. CDR3 DNA sequence: TGCAGCGTTGACGGGGGGAACACCGGGGAGCTGTTTTTT. Translated: CSVDGGNTGELFF.

This clone was seen once. The rearrangement uses TRBV19 and TRBJ2-2, with D unclear. V lost 5 bases and J lost 2, with 3 bases in between. CDR1 and CDR2 (germline): LNHDA, SQIVND (reference sequence). CDR3 size: 12 residues. CDR3 loop: CASSYNTGELFF. The DNA for the CDR3 is TGTGCCAGTAGTTATAACACCGGGGAGCTGTTTTTT.

The chain uses TRBV3-1 (or the pseudogene TRBV3-2) and TRBJ1-5; 9 bases are shared with TRBD1. Trimming at V came to 0 bases and at J to 5 bases, leaving 5 bases not matched to a gene. Per the germline V gene, CDR1 is LGHDT and CDR2 is YNNKEL (reference sequence). The length of the CDR3 is 16 residues. Here the CDR3 reads CASSQDSGTGYQPQHF. The CDR3 DNA reads as TGTGCCAGCAGCCAAGATTCTGGGACAGGGTATCAGCCCCAGCATTTT.

The chain combines TRBV3-1 (or the pseudogene TRBV3-2) with TRBJ1-2; D not certain. Trimming shortened V by 0 bases and J by 8 bases, and 13 bases separated the two germline ends. Per the germline V gene, CDR1 is LGHDT and CDR2 is YNNKEL (reference sequence). The CDR3 length is 14 residues. CDR3 amino acids: CASSQDWAGRGYTF. CDR3 nucleotides: TGTGCCAGCAGCCAAGATTGGGCAGGCCGGGGCTACACCTTC.

The gene calls are TRBV6-2 or TRBV6-3 and TRBJ1-6; maybe TRBD1 (6 bases). This CDR3 spans 17 amino acids. Trimming left V 3 bases short and J 2 bases short, with 14 bases between. Germline CDR1 MNHEY, CDR2 SVGEGT. The CDR3 loop reads CASSYTGFGAYNSPLHF. Here the CDR3 DNA reads TGTGCCAGCAGTTATACAGGGTTCGGTGCCTATAATTCACCCCTCCACTTT.

The J gene is TRBJ1-2, the V gene TRBV6-2 or TRBV6-3; TRBD1 agrees at 7 bases. Germline values: CDR1 MNHEY, CDR2 SVGEGT. J lost 7 bases, V lost 6 bases, and 5 bases had no gene match. CDR3 length equals 12 residues. For the CDR3, the DNA is TGTGCCAGCAGCGACAGGGCCTTTGGCTACACCTTC. Translated: CASSDRAFGYTF.

This clone was detected only once. The genes are TRBV14 and TRBJ1-4; TRBD1 matches 7 bases. CDR1 is SGHDN, CDR2 FVKESK, per germline. CDR3 length: 18 residues. The V and J ends lost 4 bases and 2 bases, in that order; junction bases with no gene match: 13. The CDR3 coding sequence is TGTGCCAGCAGCCGTCGGGGACAGCGGGCGCCGACTAATGAAAAACTGTTTTTT. Residues: CASSRRGQRAPTNEKLFF.

V is TRBV4-2 and J is TRBJ1-2; the D gene is possibly TRBD1 (5 bases). Germline-derived CDR1 and CDR2 are LGHNA and YNFKEQ. The CDR3 has 12 residues. Deletions cut 1 base from V and 5 bases from J, with 5 bases between. The CDR3 loop is CASSQGQYGYTF. The DNA of the CDR3 is TGTGCCAGCAGCCAAGGACAGTATGGCTACACCTTC.

Here the CDR3 DNA reads TGTGCCAGCAGTCCTACGGAGGGACAGGTTGTTTACAATGAGCAGTTCTTC. Protein product: CASSPTEGQVVYNEQFF. This chain joins TRBV6-6 and TRBJ2-1; 8 bases line up with TRBD1. The CDR3 totals 17 residues. V was clipped by 5 bases and J by 4 bases; unmatched bases: 13. Germline V CDR1 and CDR2: MNHNY, SVGAGI (reference sequence).

This clone has just one count. The chain employs TRBV6-5 and TRBJ1-1, with 7 bases identical to TRBD1. The V gene end was trimmed by 2 bases and the J gene end by 5 bases; junction bases not matched to a gene: 11. The CDR3 has 16 amino acids. Germline V CDR1 and CDR2: MNHEY, SVGAGI. The CDR3 protein is CASSYTMTGSGTEAFF. The CDR3 region has the DNA TGTGCCAGCAGTTACACTATGACAGGGTCGGGAACTGAAGCTTTCTTT.

This clone was detected only once. The chain uses TRBV19 and TRBJ1-1; maybe TRBD1 (6 bases). The length of the CDR3 is 15 residues. CDR1 LNHDA and CDR2 SQIVND come from the germline V gene (reference sequence). The V gene lost 8 bases and the J gene lost 7 bases, with 23 bases spanning the gap. The CDR3 region is CASERTLGRGIEAFF. CDR3 nucleotides: TGTGCCAGTGAGAGGACCCTCGGAAGGGGGATTGAAGCTTTCTTT.

The chain links TRBV7-6 to TRBJ2-2; 7 bases agree with TRBD2. This CDR3 has 15 amino acids. The V gene end was trimmed by 5 bases and the J gene end by 2 bases; junction bases not matched to a gene: 5. In germline, CDR1 is SGHVS, CDR2 FNYEAQ. CDR3 loop: CASSPPSGNTGELFF. Here the CDR3 DNA reads TGTGCCAGCAGCCCCCCTAGCGGTAACACCGGGGAGCTGTTTTTT.

This clone was counted only a few times. This CDR3 is also generated by other DNA sequences in the sample. The chain couples TRBV28 to TRBJ1-4; weak D call: TRBD1 (6 bases). The germline V gene encodes CDR1 MDHEN and CDR2 SYDVKM. With 7 bases removed from V and 7 bases from J, the gap between germline ends came to 13 bases. CDR3 size: 13 residues. The CDR3 protein is CASTLQGREKLFF. The CDR3 DNA reads TGTGCCAGCACGTTACAGGGCCGTGAAAAACTGTTTTTT.

The chain has TRBV3-1 (or the pseudogene TRBV3-2) and TRBJ2-4; the D is unclear. Per germline, CDR1 LGHDT and CDR2 YNNKEL (reference sequence). The CDR3 contains 14 residues. The V and J ends lost 1 base and 3 bases respectively, with 7 bases between them. DNA for the CDR3: TGTGCCAGCAGCCAAGGAGGAGACAAAAACATTCAGTACTTC. Amino acid sequence: CASSQGGDKNIQYF.

This chain links TRBV18 with TRBJ1-5, with 12 positions matching TRBD1. The CDR3 runs 18 residues. Trimming at V came to 2 bases and at J to 7 bases, leaving 12 bases not matched to a gene. The germline gives CDR1 KGHSH, CDR2 LQKENI. This CDR3 reads CASSPSGTGGSLLQPQHF. The CDR3 nucleotides are TGTGCCAGCTCACCATCCGGGACAGGGGGCTCCCTGCTCCAGCCCCAGCATTTT. Full variable domain (missing parts from reference TRBV18 and TRBJ1-5): NAGVMQNPRHLVRRRGQEARLRCSPMKGHSHVYWYRQLPEEGLKFMVYLQKENIIDESGMPKERFSAEFPKEGPSILRIQQVVRGDSAAYFCASSPSGTGGSLLQPQHFGDGTRLSIL.

The genes are TRBV7-3 and TRBJ2-1; unclear D gene. The CDR3 covers 12 residues. CDR1 and CDR2 from the germline V gene are SGHTA and FQGTGA. V lost 5 bases to trimming and J lost 7 bases, with 9 bases between them. The CDR3 spells CASSALGNEQFF. CDR3 DNA: TGTGCCAGCAGCGCCCTCGGTAATGAGCAGTTCTTC.